The sequence of this T cell receptor (beta chain) was determined in a study of control samples from healthy donors and cancer patients (dated by TCRdb to about 2020). The CDR3 contains 11 residues, cysteine and phenylalanine counted. Only the CDR3 region is kept as DNA, spanning 33 bases read in frame from base 1. Sequences GTSNPN (CDR1) and SVGIG (CDR2) are obtained from the germline V gene (reference sequence). Relative to germline, V is 3 bases shorter and J is 4 bases shorter, with 6 bases between their ends. For this clone: What antigen it recognizes has not been identified. No much larger clonotype is one base removed from it; base qualities were not supplied.

The library was made by the immunoSEQ multiplex PCR assay. TCRdb mirrors the immuneACCESS table, restricted to in-frame sequences. Some clones are absent from its copies; in checked studies, under half trace to an unresolved V gene, and the reason for the others is unknown. In all, the sample holds more than 100,000 clones, and 85% to 90% of those were seen once. The ten largest make up about 7.6% of the sample. Sequencing used PBMCs. The V and J genes are TRBV30 and TRBJ1-2; the D gene assignment is ambiguous. The TCR originated in a man aged 45-60 years with head and neck cancer. The nucleotide sequence reads TGTGCCTGGAGCTGGAGCTATGGCTACACCTTC. This is translated as CAWSWSYGYTF.